This T cell receptor beta chain was found in a study of cytomegalovirus exposure and HLA in healthy donors. As for the study in general: The approximately 700 first-cohort repertoires shared a platform with the roughly 130 validation repertoires, as reported in a later analysis. Study-wide results and limits: A few chains tied to CMV proved CMV antigen-specific in vitro. Overall, approximately 150 TCR beta chains were annotated as cytomegalovirus-associated.

Remarks on this clone: Its antigen is not known.

The donors were in the approximately 130-subject validation cohort; that cohort was separate from the approximately 670-subject first cohort. CDR1 ENHRY and CDR2 SYGVKD come from the germline V gene. The CDR3 extends over 14 amino acids. Trimming removed 6 bases from V and 1 base from J; junction bases left unmatched: 4. The method was immunoSEQ multiplex PCR; TCRdb's version includes in-frame clones alone and lacks a portion of them. Among about 200,000 clones listed, around 90% were seen once. The material sequenced was PBMCs. The sequence derives from a woman under 30 in good health and CMV-seronegative. The V and J genes are TRBV10-3 and TRBJ2-5; TRBD2 matches 8 bases. The CDR3 DNA is TGTGCCATCAGGGCTAGCGGGCCCCAAGAGACCCAGTACTTC. This sequence encodes CAIRASGPQETQYF.